Detailed here is one T cell receptor (beta chain). Sequencing was performed with immunoSEQ multiplex PCR; in TCRdb, only in-frame clones are kept and a portion is missing. The data hold 40,000 to 60,000 clones, with 80% to 90% observed a single time. The V gene's germline CDR1 is MDHEN and CDR2 SYDVKM. The CDR3 has 13 amino acids. V gave up 6 bases and J gave up 0 bases, with 9 bases separating them. The sample's time point: peripheral blood 6 weeks after treatment start. This specimen belongs to a study of PD-L1 blockade in urothelial cancer. About the research overall: Starting in 2014, patients were given atezolizumab (1,200 mg intravenously every 3 weeks). T cells were recovered from blood samples at a median of 141,255. Blood was evaluated 3 weeks (second dose) and 6 weeks after therapy began.

The source was PBMCs, collected around atezolizumab (anti-PD-L1) treatment. This chain joins TRBV28 and TRBJ2-7; D perhaps matches TRBD2 (5 bases). The TCR comes from a man in his 70s with urothelial cancer. Here the CDR3 reads CASRAESSYEQYF. In DNA, the CDR3 is TGTGCCAGCAGAGCGGAAAGCTCCTACGAGCAGTACTTC.